A selection of T cell receptor beta chains follows, all from one sample in a study of vaccination effects on CD4 cells after COVID-19. The assay was immunoSEQ multiplex PCR, and TCRdb's table has in-frame clones only and misses some. The table lists around 75,000 clones, 73% of them singletons. For these receptors, no antigen is known. The sample consisted of CD4+ T cells from PBMCs cultured with HIV peptides, taken before COVID-19 vaccination. Receptors were obtained from a human donor who had a prior SARS-CoV-2 infection. Both conserved end residues are part of each CDR3. D genes are given only for firm matches. Only some rows state a clone size, as once, few, many or a class for expanded clones.

CDR3 DNA: TGTGCCAGCAGTTTATGGGGGGGGAACACTGAAGCTTTCTTT
CDR3 protein: CASSLWGGNTEAFF
J gene: TRBJ1-1
D gene: NA
V gene: TRBV27
clone size: NA

CDR3 DNA: TGCGCCAGCAGCTTGGATGGGGGGTCGGGCAATGAGCAGTTCTTC
CDR3 protein: CASSLDGGSGNEQFF
J gene: TRBJ2-1
D gene: NA
V gene: TRBV5-1
clone size: NA

CDR3 DNA: TGTGCCAGCAGTTACTCGAAAGGGGGCGACTTGCCCCAGCATTTT
CDR3 protein: CASSYSKGGDLPQHF
J gene: TRBJ1-5
D gene: TRBD1
V gene: TRBV6-6
clone size: NA

CDR3 DNA: TGTGCCAGCAGCTTGGCACAGGTTAGCACAGATACGCAGTATTTT
CDR3 protein: CASSLAQVSTDTQYF
J gene: TRBJ2-3
D gene: NA
V gene: TRBV5-4
clone size: NA

CDR3 DNA: TGTGCCAGCAGTTATTCGGGGGGCTCAGGACCCACTGAAGCTTTCTTT
CDR3 protein: CASSYSGGSGPTEAFF
J gene: TRBJ1-1
D gene: NA
V gene: TRBV6-6
clone size: NA

CDR3 DNA: TGTGCCACCTCCCGGGACTTGTCCTACGAGCAGTACTTC
CDR3 protein: CATSRDLSYEQYF
J gene: TRBJ2-7
D gene: NA
V gene: TRBV2
clone size: NA

CDR3 DNA: TGTGCCAGCTCCCGAGACAGGGGTGAAAAACTGTTTTTT
CDR3 protein: CASSRDRGEKLFF
J gene: TRBJ1-4
D gene: TRBD1
V gene: TRBV18
clone size: NA

CDR3 DNA: TGTGCCAGCAGCCAAGACGGGACAGACGAGCAGTACTTC
CDR3 protein: CASSQDGTDEQYF
J gene: TRBJ2-7
D gene: TRBD1
V gene: TRBV3-1/TRBV3-2
clone size: NA

CDR3 DNA: TGTGCCAGCAGCCCCCTCCCGACAGGGGATGGTAGAGAGACCCAGTACTTC
CDR3 protein: CASSPLPTGDGRETQYF
J gene: TRBJ2-5
D gene: TRBD1
V gene: TRBV3-1/TRBV3-2
clone size: NA

CDR3 DNA: TGTGCCAGCAGCCAACAACAGGGGGCGGCCGGGGAGCTGTTTTTT
CDR3 protein: CASSQQQGAAGELFF
J gene: TRBJ2-2
D gene: TRBD1
V gene: TRBV9
clone size: NA

CDR3 DNA: TGCGCCAGCAGCTTGGTTGGGAGCTCCTACAATGAGCAGTTCTTC
CDR3 protein: CASSLVGSSYNEQFF
J gene: TRBJ2-1
D gene: NA
V gene: TRBV5-1
clone size: NA

CDR3 DNA: TGTGCCAGCAGCCAGGGACAGGTTCAAGAGACCCAGTACTTC
CDR3 protein: CASSQGQVQETQYF
J gene: TRBJ2-5
D gene: TRBD1
V gene: TRBV4-2
clone size: NA

CDR3 DNA: TGTGCCAGCAGCTTAGTAGCGGCCATCATGGGCTCTACGCAGTATTTT
CDR3 protein: CASSLVAAIMGSTQYF
J gene: TRBJ2-3
D gene: NA
V gene: TRBV11-3
clone size: NA

CDR3 DNA: TGTGCCAGCAGCGTAGGGGCAGGGGACAATGAGCAGTTCTTC
CDR3 protein: CASSVGAGDNEQFF
J gene: TRBJ2-1
D gene: NA
V gene: TRBV9
clone size: NA

CDR3 DNA: TGTGCCAGCAGAGCGGGACAGGTTATTCTCTACGAGCAGTACTTC
CDR3 protein: CASRAGQVILYEQYF
J gene: TRBJ2-7
D gene: NA
V gene: TRBV6-5
clone size: once

CDR3 DNA: TGTGCCAGCAGCTTGGAGGTTGTCGAAAAACTGTTTTTT
CDR3 protein: CASSLEVVEKLFF
J gene: TRBJ1-4
D gene: NA
V gene: TRBV5-5
clone size: NA

CDR3 DNA: TGTGCCTGGAGTCGACAGGGGGAAAATTCACCCCTCCACTTT
CDR3 protein: CAWSRQGENSPLHF
J gene: TRBJ1-6
D gene: TRBD1
V gene: TRBV30
clone size: NA

CDR3 DNA: TGTGCCAGCAGAAGCAGGGTTCCTAGCACCGGGGAGCTGTTTTTT
CDR3 protein: CASRSRVPSTGELFF
J gene: TRBJ2-2
D gene: NA
V gene: TRBV2
clone size: NA

CDR3 DNA: TGCAGCGTTGCTGGAGGGGAGGGGTACGAGCAGTACTTC
CDR3 protein: CSVAGGEGYEQYF
J gene: TRBJ2-7
D gene: TRBD2
V gene: TRBV29-1
clone size: few

CDR3 DNA: TGTGCCGGCGGAGCCACCGGGGAGCTGTTTTTT
CDR3 protein: CAGGATGELFF
J gene: TRBJ2-2
D gene: NA
V gene: TRBV2
clone size: NA

CDR3 DNA: TGTGCCAGCAGGGGTGGGCCGATTTCCGGGGAGCTGTTTTTT
CDR3 protein: CASRGGPISGELFF
J gene: TRBJ2-2
D gene: NA
V gene: TRBV11-3
clone size: NA

CDR3 DNA: TGTGCTAACCACCAGAGTGTTCTAGCGGGAGGGGAAGATACGCAGTATTTT
CDR3 protein: CANHQSVLAGGEDTQYF
J gene: TRBJ2-3
D gene: TRBD2
V gene: TRBV7-7
clone size: NA

CDR3 DNA: TGTGCCAGCAGCCCGGACAGGAGTGTGACCCAGCATTTT
CDR3 protein: CASSPDRSVTQHF
J gene: TRBJ1-5
D gene: TRBD1
V gene: TRBV6-5
clone size: few

CDR3 DNA: TGTGCCAGCCAGGTCCCAGGGGGGATCTACGAGCAGTACTTC
CDR3 protein: CASQVPGGIYEQYF
J gene: TRBJ2-7
D gene: NA
V gene: TRBV6-1
clone size: NA

CDR3 DNA: TGTGCCAGCAGCTCTATAGCGGGGGGACGCTACAATGAGCAGTTCTTC
CDR3 protein: CASSSIAGGRYNEQFF
J gene: TRBJ2-1
D gene: TRBD2
V gene: TRBV11-2
clone size: NA

CDR3 DNA: TGTGCCAGCAGCCTGGCGGGTATAGATACGCAGTATTTT
CDR3 protein: CASSLAGIDTQYF
J gene: TRBJ2-3
D gene: NA
V gene: TRBV7-8
clone size: NA

CDR3 DNA: TGTGCCAGCAGCTTACGCGGGGGGGCGAACACCGGGGAGCTGTTTTTT
CDR3 protein: CASSLRGGANTGELFF
J gene: TRBJ2-2
D gene: TRBD2
V gene: TRBV11-3
clone size: few

CDR3 DNA: TGTGCCAGCAGCTTAGGGAGCGGGAGTAGGAATGAGCAGTTCTTC
CDR3 protein: CASSLGSGSRNEQFF
J gene: TRBJ2-1
D gene: TRBD2
V gene: TRBV7-2
clone size: NA

CDR3 DNA: TGTGCCAGCTCACTACCGGGCGGGGGGAGCTCCTACAATGAGCAGTTCTTC
CDR3 protein: CASSLPGGGSSYNEQFF
J gene: TRBJ2-1
D gene: TRBD2
V gene: TRBV18
clone size: NA

CDR3 DNA: TGCGCCAGCAGCCAGGGCCCAGACAATGAGCAGTTCTTC
CDR3 protein: CASSQGPDNEQFF
J gene: TRBJ2-1
D gene: NA
V gene: TRBV5-1
clone size: few

CDR3 DNA: TGTGCCAGCAGTGAATATAGCCCCGGACAGTCTGGAAACACCATATATTTT
CDR3 protein: CASSEYSPGQSGNTIYF
J gene: TRBJ1-3
D gene: NA
V gene: TRBV6-1
clone size: NA

CDR3 DNA: TGTGCCAGCAGCTTGGGGGCATCTAGCGGGGGACAAGAGACCCAGTACTTC
CDR3 protein: CASSLGASSGGQETQYF
J gene: TRBJ2-5
D gene: TRBD2
V gene: TRBV7-2
clone size: once

CDR3 DNA: TGCGCCAGCAGCCAAGAGGTGGTCGGGACTAGCGGGACCGGGGAGCTGTTTTTT
CDR3 protein: CASSQEVVGTSGTGELFF
J gene: TRBJ2-2
D gene: TRBD2
V gene: TRBV4-1
clone size: NA

CDR3 DNA: TGTGCCACCCGGACAGGGGCGTTGGAGACCCAGTACTTC
CDR3 protein: CATRTGALETQYF
J gene: TRBJ2-5
D gene: TRBD1
V gene: TRBV6-5
clone size: NA

CDR3 DNA: TGCGCCAGCAGCCCGGACCCTAACTCTGGAAACACCATATATTTT
CDR3 protein: CASSPDPNSGNTIYF
J gene: TRBJ1-3
D gene: NA
V gene: TRBV4-3
clone size: few